The T cell receptor (beta chain) described here comes from a study of T-cell memory formation after mild COVID-19. Study context: TCR clusters were mostly donor specific. Study-level findings and limits: Pre-infection memory already had some responding clones, implying cross-reactive memory joined. Contracting CD4+ clones were located mainly in CM and EM, and CD8+ clones in EMRA.

V lost 5 bases and J lost 5, with 16 bases in between. This CDR3 region has 16 residues. Looked up from germline, CDR1 is LGHNA and CDR2 is YSLEER. Only a few counts were recorded for this clonotype. Antigen: not known. TCRdb reprocessed the 5' RACE reads via MiXCR and lists one record per CDR3 protein. The sample consists of approximately 250,000 distinct CDR3 sequences, around 15% of them appearing once. The genes are TRBV4-3 and TRBJ1-6; tentative D call: TRBD1 (5 bases). Sequencing was performed on PBMCs or a T cell subset sorted from them (not recorded which). This receptor was taken from a man between 18 and 35 years old who had mild COVID-19 (a few samples of this study predate the infection). Cell type and time point are not known. CDR3 nucleotides: TGCGCCAGCAGCTCGACAGTACCATACGATAATTCACCCCTCCACTTT. Residues: CASSSTVPYDNSPLHF.